This TCR beta chain was obtained from a study of control samples from healthy donors and cancer patients. Assay used: immunoSEQ multiplex PCR; TCRdb lists only in-frame clones, some missing. The sample lists roughly 83,000 clones; about four fifths were seen once. This clone was counted a few times. The V end was cut by 4 bases, the J end by 5 bases, with 12 bases between. The CDR3 covers 13 residues. The V gene's germline CDR1 is SGHDT and CDR2 YYEEEE. The chain couples TRBV5-6 to TRBJ1-2; D remains ambiguous. Sequenced: blood. This receptor was taken from a woman aged 60-70 years in good health. CDR3 DNA sequence: TGTGCCAGCAGCCTACGGGCTGGTTATGGCTACACCTTC. Encoded protein: CASSLRAGYGYTF.